These 8 T cell receptor beta chains share one sample of origin, sequenced in a study of blood T cell repertoires in COVID-19. Profiled with immunoSEQ multiplex PCR; TCRdb holds only in-frame clones, not every one. The sample comprises fewer than 700,000 clones, about 89% of which are singletons, and around 8% rests with the top ten. The material sequenced was peripheral blood. These receptors originate from a woman aged 45-59 years with COVID-19, enrolled during active disease.

The V gene is TRBV5-8, the J gene TRBJ2-1, with 9 positions matching TRBD1. There are 14 residues in the CDR3. With V trimmed by 7 bases and J by 3 bases, 5 bases remained unmatched. The V gene's germline CDR1 is SGHTS and CDR2 YDEGEE. CDR3 in amino acids: CASLRDRVYNEQFF. Written as DNA, the CDR3 is TGTGCCAGCCTCCGGGACAGGGTCTACAATGAGCAGTTCTTC.

The genes are TRBV27 and TRBJ1-1, with 9 bases fitting TRBD1. V lost 6 bases, J lost 11 bases, and 7 bases stayed unmatched. This CDR3 is 12 amino acids long. Looked up from germline, CDR1 is MNHEY and CDR2 is SMNVEV (reference sequence). The CDR3 spells CASSQQGAGAFF. The CDR3 DNA sequence: TGTGCCAGCAGCCAACAGGGGGCAGGTGCTTTCTTT.

The chain is built from TRBV18 and TRBJ1-4, with D perhaps TRBD1 (5 bases). The V gene lost 3 bases and the J gene lost 6 bases, with 8 bases spanning the gap. The CDR3 sequence is 13 residues long. Germline V gene lookup returns CDR1 KGHSH and CDR2 LQKENI. The CDR3 DNA reads TGTGCCAGCTCACCGGAGGGGTATGAAAAACTGTTTTTT. As protein: CASSPEGYEKLFF.

J is TRBJ2-1 and V is TRBV6-1; 8 bases match TRBD2. CDR1 is MNHNS and CDR2 is SASEGT in the germline V gene. This CDR3 is 16 amino acids long. The V and J ends lost 0 bases and 6 bases, in that order; junction bases with no gene match: 7. CDR3 residues: CASSEARGSGSNEQFF. CDR3 bases: TGTGCCAGCAGTGAAGCGAGGGGGAGCGGGAGCAATGAGCAGTTCTTC.

This clone came up a few times. The genes are TRBV18 and TRBJ1-1; TRBD1 matches 8 bases. The CDR3 contains 14 residues. After removal of 6 bases from V and 4 bases from J, the junction contained 7 bases not matched to a gene. CDR1 and CDR2 (germline): KGHSH, LQKENI. CDR3 DNA sequence: TGTGCCAGCTCTTCGACAGGGGAGCGCACTGAAGCTTTCTTT. It yields the protein CASSSTGERTEAFF.

The chain recombines TRBV19 with TRBJ1-5, with D hard to call. This CDR3 has 12 residues. Germline loops: CDR1 LNHDA, CDR2 SQIVND (reference sequence). The V end lost 4 bases, the J end lost 6 bases, and 7 bases lay between the germline ends. CDR3: CASSTAGQPQHF. The CDR3 DNA reads as TGTGCCAGTAGTACGGCGGGTCAGCCCCAGCATTTT.

The chain couples TRBV20-1 to TRBJ1-1; D gene unclear. Per germline, CDR1 DFQATT and CDR2 SNEGSKA (reference sequence). This CDR3 has 11 residues. Trimming left V 5 bases short and J 4 bases short, with 8 bases between. The CDR3 sequence is CSAGNGTEAFF. Written as DNA, the CDR3 is TGCAGTGCTGGCAATGGCACTGAAGCTTTCTTT.

This chain uses TRBV4-1 with TRBJ1-3, with D perhaps TRBD1 (6 bases). CDR3 length: 16 amino acids. Between the trimmed V and J ends, which lost 3 bases and 0 bases, there was a span of 12 bases. Germline lookup yields CDR1 MGHRA and CDR2 YSYEKL. The chain's CDR3 is CASSHVGQNSGNTIYF. The DNA of the CDR3 is TGCGCCAGCAGCCATGTCGGACAGAACTCTGGAAACACCATATATTTT.